These 20 T cell receptor beta chains originate from one sample sequenced in a study of cytomegalovirus exposure and HLA in healthy donors. The PCR contained 60 Vbeta and 13 Jbeta primers. Sequencing was performed with immunoSEQ multiplex PCR; in TCRdb, only in-frame clones are kept and a portion is missing. Seen in this sample are more than 110,000 clones; the ten most common clones hold roughly 2.7%. The sequenced sample was PBMCs. The receptors were sampled from a middle-aged man in good health and CMV-seronegative.

The chain couples TRBV27 to TRBJ1-5; 11 bases are shared with TRBD1. Trimming took 2 bases from V and 5 from J; bases not matched to a gene: 2. The germline CDR1 and CDR2 sequences are MNHEY and SMNVEV (reference sequence). The CDR3 sequence is 15 residues long. The CDR3 sequence is CASSLGQGADQPQHF. The CDR3 DNA follows: TGTGCCAGCAGTTTAGGACAGGGGGCGGATCAGCCCCAGCATTTT.

The rearrangement uses TRBV6-5 and TRBJ1-5, with 8 bases matching TRBD1. CDR1 and CDR2 from the germline V gene are MNHEY and SVGAGI. J was trimmed by 7 bases and V by 4 bases; bases with no gene match: 6. The CDR3 loop spans 14 amino acids. The CDR3 is CASSSTGEGQPQHF. The CDR3 DNA sequence: TGTGCCAGCAGTTCGACAGGGGAAGGGCAGCCCCAGCATTTT.

The CDR3 bases are TGTGCCACCAGCAGTAACAGGGGGAACGAGCAGTACTTC. This gives the protein CATSSNRGNEQYF. V gene TRBV15 combines with J gene TRBJ2-7; 8 nucleotides match TRBD1. From germline, CDR1 is LNHNV and CDR2 YYDKDF (reference sequence). The CDR3 is made up of 13 amino acids. V trimming: 3 bases; J trimming: 5 bases; junction bases outside the gene matches: 3.

The rearrangement uses TRBV4-2 and TRBJ2-2; 8 nucleotides agree with TRBD2. The V gene end was trimmed by 0 bases and the J gene end by 4 bases; junction bases not matched to a gene: 7. This CDR3 has 17 residues. The germline gives CDR1 LGHNA, CDR2 YNFKEQ. CDR3 coding DNA: TGTGCCAGCAGCCAAGAACTAGGCCTAGCGGGCACCGGGGAGCTGTTTTTT. The encoded protein is CASSQELGLAGTGELFF.

The chain is built from TRBV18 and TRBJ1-3; possibly TRBD1 for D (5 bases). Germline V gene lookup returns CDR1 KGHSH and CDR2 LQKENI. There are 16 residues in the CDR3. V was pared by 3 bases and J by 2 bases, with 14 bases between. The CDR3 spells CASSPLQEEPGNTIYF. The CDR3 DNA is TGTGCCAGCTCACCGCTACAGGAAGAGCCTGGAAACACCATATATTTT. Using reference TRBV18 and TRBJ1-3 for the parts outside the CDR3, the full variable domain is NAGVMQNPRHLVRRRGQEARLRCSPMKGHSHVYWYRQLPEEGLKFMVYLQKENIIDESGMPKERFSAEFPKEGPSILRIQQVVRGDSAAYFCASSPLQEEPGNTIYFGEGSWLTVV.

The rearrangement joins TRBV7-9 to TRBJ2-1; 9 nucleotides agree with TRBD2. The CDR3 totals 15 residues. Germline V gives CDR1 SEHNR, CDR2 FQNEAQ (reference sequence). J lost 7 bases, V lost 0 bases, and 4 bases had no gene match. The CDR3 protein is CASSLAAGGQNEQFF. CDR3 in DNA: TGTGCCAGCAGCTTAGCTGCGGGGGGGCAAAATGAGCAGTTCTTC. The full variable domain, in which reference TRBV7-9 and TRBJ2-1 provide the parts outside the CDR3, is DTGVSQNPRHKITKRGQNVTFRCDPISEHNRLYWYRQTLGQGPEFLTYFQNEAQLEKSRLLSDRFSAERPKGSFSTLEIQRTEQGDSAMYLCASSLAAGGQNEQFFGPGTRLTVL.

In DNA, the CDR3 is TGTGCCAGCAGCTTAATTTCAGGGGACGAGCAGTACTTC. As protein: CASSLISGDEQYF. The V call is TRBV7-9, the J call TRBJ2-7; D is perhaps TRBD1 (6 bases). The germline CDR1 and CDR2 sequences are SEHNR and FQNEAQ (reference sequence). The CDR3 is 13 residues long. The ends were cut back, 2 bases at V and 5 bases at J, with 10 bases in the middle.

The chain joins TRBV18 to TRBJ2-7, with a possible D match to TRBD1 (6 bases). Per the germline V gene, CDR1 is KGHSH and CDR2 is LQKENI. The CDR3 runs 16 residues. Trimming stripped 6 bases from V and 0 bases from J, with 18 bases between. The CDR3 DNA sequence: TGTGCCAGCTCGTCCGGGACACCTTCGTCCTCCTACGAGCAGTACTTC. It is translated as CASSSGTPSSSYEQYF.

The chain employs TRBV29-1 and TRBJ1-5; 8 bases are shared with TRBD1. V lost 5 bases, J lost 0 bases, and 9 bases stayed unmatched. The CDR3 length is 16 residues. The germline V gene encodes CDR1 SQVTM and CDR2 ANQGSEA. In DNA form, the CDR3 reads TGCAGCGTTTCGGGTCTGGACAGGGCTAGCAATCAGCCCCAGCATTTT. Protein product: CSVSGLDRASNQPQHF.

The chain links TRBV6-5 to TRBJ1-4; the D gene is possibly TRBD1 (6 bases). The V gene's germline CDR1 is MNHEY and CDR2 SVGAGI. The CDR3 extends over 14 amino acids. V lost 4 bases and J lost 7, with 13 bases in between. The CDR3 DNA reads as TGTGCCAGCAGTTTAAACAGGGACGTTGAAAAACTGTTTTTT. Amino acid sequence: CASSLNRDVEKLFF.

The CDR3 loop is CASSQDAKGEVNEQFF. The DNA for the CDR3 is TGTGCCAGCAGCCAAGATGCAAAAGGCGAGGTTAATGAGCAGTTCTTC. V is TRBV4-2 and J is TRBJ2-1; no definite D call. Germline V gene data show CDR1 as LGHNA and CDR2 as YNFKEQ. Between the trimmed V and J ends, which lost 0 bases and 7 bases, there was a span of 16 bases. The CDR3 extends over 16 amino acids.

The V call is TRBV4-2, the J call TRBJ1-6, with 7 bases aligning to TRBD1. With V trimmed by 1 base and J by 2 bases, 2 bases remained unmatched. CDR1 and CDR2 (germline): LGHNA, YNFKEQ. This CDR3 comprises 16 residues. The CDR3 spells CASSQGQGTYNSPLHF. CDR3 nucleotide sequence: TGTGCCAGCAGCCAAGGACAGGGCACCTATAATTCACCCCTCCACTTT.

This chain connects TRBV5-1 to TRBJ2-7; TRBD2 matches 12 bases. This CDR3 contains 17 residues. Germline CDR1 reads SGHRS; CDR2 reads YFSETQ. The trim removed 1 base at V and 0 bases at J, leaving 5 bases unmatched. CDR3 sequence: CASSLPGTSGFSYEQYF. As DNA, the CDR3 is TGCGCCAGCAGCTTGCCCGGGACTAGCGGGTTCTCCTACGAGCAGTACTTC. The variable domain in full, with the rest retrieved from reference TRBV5-1 and TRBJ2-7, is KAGVTQTPRYLIKTRGQQVTLSCSPISGHRSVSWYQQTPGQGLQFLFEYFSETQRNKGNFPGRFSGRQFSNSRSEMNVSTLELGDSALYLCASSLPGTSGFSYEQYFGPGTRLTVT.

V and J are TRBV10-3 and TRBJ2-3; tentatively, D is TRBD1 (6 bases). The CDR3 runs 13 residues. With 11 bases removed from V and 4 bases from J, the gap between germline ends came to 16 bases. The germline CDR1 and CDR2 sequences are ENHRY and SYGVKD. The CDR3 DNA reads as TGTGCCGTCCGAACAGGGTTAGCAGATACGCAGTATTTT. Its translation: CAVRTGLADTQYF.

The rearrangement joins TRBV4-2 to TRBJ2-7; no firm D call. Germline loops: CDR1 LGHNA, CDR2 YNFKEQ. V lost 0 bases, J lost 3 bases, and 6 bases lay in between. This CDR3 is 13 amino acids long. The chain's CDR3 is CASSQDQDYEQYF. In nucleotides, the CDR3 is TGTGCCAGCAGCCAAGATCAGGACTACGAGCAGTACTTC.

The rearrangement links TRBV5-1 to TRBJ2-5; D may be TRBD1 (7 bases). Germline V gives CDR1 SGHRS, CDR2 YFSETQ. V lost 5 bases and J lost 5, with 16 bases in between. The CDR3 sequence is 14 residues long. CDR3 amino acids: CASRRDRAAETQYF. The CDR3 DNA reads TGCGCCAGCAGGCGGGACAGAGCGGCGGAGACCCAGTACTTC.

V gene TRBV6-5 combines with J gene TRBJ2-3; TRBD1 agrees at 8 bases. The germline CDR1 and CDR2 sequences are MNHEY and SVGAGI. The CDR3 is 16 residues long. After removal of 3 bases from V and 2 bases from J, the junction contained 7 bases not matched to a gene. CDR3: CASSYSGQGLTDTQYF. CDR3 in DNA: TGTGCCAGCAGTTATTCCGGACAGGGACTCACAGATACGCAGTATTTT.

The rearrangement links TRBV4-2 to TRBJ1-2, with 7 bases lining up with TRBD1. The ends lost 3 bases at V and 3 bases at J; junction bases unmatched: 10. Germline values: CDR1 LGHNA, CDR2 YNFKEQ. The CDR3 totals 16 residues. DNA for the CDR3: TGTGCCAGCAGCCACCCCGACAGGGTAATAGACTATGGCTACACCTTC. Protein product: CASSHPDRVIDYGYTF.

The chain links TRBV18 to TRBJ2-7; TRBD1 aligns across 7 bases. V was clipped by 2 bases and J by 3 bases; unmatched bases: 7. Germline V gene lookup returns CDR1 KGHSH and CDR2 LQKENI. This CDR3 comprises 15 residues. CDR3 loop: CASSPSGQNGYEQYF. The CDR3 DNA follows: TGTGCCAGCTCACCATCGGGACAGAATGGCTACGAGCAGTACTTC.

The rearrangement uses TRBV19 and TRBJ2-7, with TRBD1 matching over 9 bases. Germline values: CDR1 LNHDA, CDR2 SQIVND (reference sequence). This CDR3 is 14 amino acids long. Germline trimming cut 5 bases from V and 1 base from J; bases unmatched to any gene: 3. The CDR3 sequence is CASSSGTGSYEQYF. The DNA of the CDR3 is TGTGCCAGTAGTTCGGGGACAGGGTCCTACGAGCAGTACTTC.